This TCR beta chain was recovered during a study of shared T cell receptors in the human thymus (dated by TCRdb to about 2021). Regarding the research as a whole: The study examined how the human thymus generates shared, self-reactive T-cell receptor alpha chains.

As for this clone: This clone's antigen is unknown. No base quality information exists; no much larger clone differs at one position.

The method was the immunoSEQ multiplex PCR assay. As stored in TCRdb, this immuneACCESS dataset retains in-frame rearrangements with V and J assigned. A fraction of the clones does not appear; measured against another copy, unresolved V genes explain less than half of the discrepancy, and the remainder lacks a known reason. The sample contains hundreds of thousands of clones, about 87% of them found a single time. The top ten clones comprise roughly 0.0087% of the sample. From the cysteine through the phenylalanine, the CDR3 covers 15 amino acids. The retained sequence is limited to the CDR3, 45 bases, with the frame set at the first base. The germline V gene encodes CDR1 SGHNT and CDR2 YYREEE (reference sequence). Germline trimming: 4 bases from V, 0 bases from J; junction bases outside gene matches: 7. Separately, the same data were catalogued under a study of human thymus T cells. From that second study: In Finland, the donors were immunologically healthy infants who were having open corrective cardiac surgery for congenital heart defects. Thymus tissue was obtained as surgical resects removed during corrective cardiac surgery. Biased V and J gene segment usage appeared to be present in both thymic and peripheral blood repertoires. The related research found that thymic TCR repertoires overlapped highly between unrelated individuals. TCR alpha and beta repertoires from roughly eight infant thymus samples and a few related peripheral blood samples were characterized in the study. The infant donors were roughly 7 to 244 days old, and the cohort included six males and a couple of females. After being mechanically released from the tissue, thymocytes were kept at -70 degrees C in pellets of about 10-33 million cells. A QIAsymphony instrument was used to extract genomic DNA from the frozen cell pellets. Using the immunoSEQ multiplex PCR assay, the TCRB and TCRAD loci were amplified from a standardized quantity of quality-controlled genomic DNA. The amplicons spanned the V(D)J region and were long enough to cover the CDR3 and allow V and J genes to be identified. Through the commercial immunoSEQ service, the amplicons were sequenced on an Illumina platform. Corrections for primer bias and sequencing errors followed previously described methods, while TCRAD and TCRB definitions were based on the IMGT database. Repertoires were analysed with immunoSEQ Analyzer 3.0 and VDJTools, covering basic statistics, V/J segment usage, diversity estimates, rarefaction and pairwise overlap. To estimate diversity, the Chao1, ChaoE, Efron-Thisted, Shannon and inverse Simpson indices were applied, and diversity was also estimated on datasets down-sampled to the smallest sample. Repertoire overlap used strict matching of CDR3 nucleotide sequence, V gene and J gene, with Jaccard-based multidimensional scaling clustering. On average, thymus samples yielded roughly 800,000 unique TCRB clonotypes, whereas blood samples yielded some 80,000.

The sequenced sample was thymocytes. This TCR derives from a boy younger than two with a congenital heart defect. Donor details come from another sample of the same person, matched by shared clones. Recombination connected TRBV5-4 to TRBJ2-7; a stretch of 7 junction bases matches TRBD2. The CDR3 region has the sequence CASSREASGSYEQYF. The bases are TGTGCCAGCAGCCGGGAAGCTAGCGGCTCCTACGAGCAGTACTTC.